The 27 T cell receptor beta chains presented below share a single source sample, sequenced in a study of response to subunit inactivated influenza vaccine. TCRdb passed the RT-PCR reads through MiXCR, listing each CDR3 protein once. The profile shows about half a million distinct CDR3 sequences, about 25% of them singletons. The source was CD4+ T cells sorted from PBMCs, collected 5 days after vaccination. The receptors derive from a man aged 45-60 years who received an inactivated influenza vaccine.

The chain uses TRBV6-5 and TRBJ2-7; TRBD1 matches 8 bases. This CDR3 contains 12 residues. Germline CDR1 reads MNHEY; CDR2 reads SVGAGI. V lost 8 bases, J lost 3 bases, and 3 bases stayed unmatched. The CDR3 is CASGQGFYEQYF. The CDR3 DNA reads as TGTGCCAGCGGACAGGGATTCTACGAGCAGTACTTC.

In this sample, this clonotype turned up a few times. This chain joins TRBV12-3 or TRBV12-4 and TRBJ2-2; 7 bases map to TRBD1. The CDR3 extends over 15 amino acids. With V trimmed by 6 bases and J by 3 bases, 7 bases remained unmatched. The CDR3 region is CASRTQTGHTGELFF. DNA for the CDR3: TGTGCCAGCAGGACTCAGACAGGGCACACCGGGGAGCTGTTTTTT.

The chain carries TRBV10-2 and TRBJ2-3; no clear D. This CDR3 contains 15 residues. V dropped 3 bases and J dropped 4 bases, with 14 bases sitting between them. Germline lookup yields CDR1 WSHSY and CDR2 SAAADI. The CDR3 sequence: CASSETPDLPDTQYF. The CDR3 bases are TGCGCCAGCAGTGAAACCCCGGACCTTCCAGATACGCAGTATTTT.

The J gene is TRBJ2-1, the V gene TRBV7-2, with D perhaps matching TRBD2 (6 bases). The V gene lost 5 bases and the J gene lost 0 bases, with 11 bases spanning the gap. Germline lookup yields CDR1 SGHTA and CDR2 FQGNSA. CDR3 size: 15 residues. CDR3 loop: CASSKAGISYNEQFF. In DNA form, the CDR3 reads TGTGCCAGCAGCAAAGCGGGTATCTCCTACAATGAGCAGTTCTTC.

This clonotype was detected a few times. The V gene is TRBV7-3, the J gene TRBJ2-1, with 9 bases that match TRBD1. Losses at the gene ends were 4 bases for V and 7 bases for J; bases not matched to a gene: 11. Germline V gene data show CDR1 as SGHTA and CDR2 as FQGTGA. The CDR3 covers 16 residues. CDR3 residues: CASSSPLGQGPNEQFF. For the CDR3, the DNA is TGTGCCAGCAGCTCACCTCTCGGACAGGGGCCGAATGAGCAGTTCTTC.

This clonotype appeared a few times. This sequence joins TRBV5-1 and TRBJ2-1; the D call may be TRBD1 or TRBD2 (5 bases each). CDR3 length: 16 residues. V shed 4 bases and J shed 7 bases, with 21 bases lying between them. Germline assignment: CDR1 SGHRS and CDR2 YFSETQ. Here the CDR3 reads CASSPGVVRGYNEQFF. CDR3 bases: TGCGCCAGCAGCCCCGGGGTAGTAAGGGGTTATAATGAGCAGTTCTTC.

V gene TRBV12-3 or TRBV12-4 combines with J gene TRBJ2-1; TRBD2 matches 11 bases. V shed 8 bases, J shed 5 bases, and the junction held 14 bases outside the gene matches. CDR3 size: 17 residues. The CDR3 is CASSRGLAGGSDNEQFF. Here the CDR3 DNA reads TGTGCCAGCTCCCGGGGGCTAGCGGGAGGATCTGACAATGAGCAGTTCTTC.

The CDR3 DNA reads TGTGCCAGCAGTCCCGGGACAGGGGCATATTCACCCCTCCACTTT. Its protein is CASSPGTGAYSPLHF. V and J are TRBV6-2 or TRBV6-3 and TRBJ1-6; 10 nucleotides match TRBD1. This CDR3 comprises 15 residues. The trim removed 5 bases at V and 8 bases at J, leaving 6 bases unmatched. Germline CDR1 is MNHEY and CDR2 is SVGEGT.

In this sample, this clonotype turned up many times. This sequence joins TRBV28 and TRBJ2-4, with TRBD2 matching over 11 bases. The junction had 14 bases not matched to a gene; V was cut back by 3 bases and J by 7 bases. The CDR3 sequence is 18 residues long. Germline V CDR1 and CDR2: MDHEN, SYDVKM. CDR3 protein: CASSLVLAGARGRNIQYF. In DNA, the CDR3 is TGTGCCAGCAGTTTGGTACTAGCGGGGGCCAGGGGTCGTAACATTCAGTACTTC.

This clonotype was seen a handful of times. The chain employs TRBV5-1 and TRBJ2-7, with 7 bases fitting TRBD2. Trimming took 2 bases from V and 3 from J; bases not matched to a gene: 5. CDR1 SGHRS and CDR2 YFSETQ come from the germline V gene. The CDR3 sequence is 14 residues long. The CDR3: CASSFGLELYEQYF. CDR3 DNA: TGCGCCAGCAGCTTTGGACTAGAGCTCTACGAGCAGTACTTC. The full variable domain, in which reference TRBV5-1 and TRBJ2-7 provide the parts outside the CDR3, is KAGVTQTPRYLIKTRGQQVTLSCSPISGHRSVSWYQQTPGQGLQFLFEYFSETQRNKGNFPGRFSGRQFSNSRSEMNVSTLELGDSALYLCASSFGLELYEQYFGPGTRLTVT.

The rearrangement uses TRBV12-3 or TRBV12-4 and TRBJ1-2; 7 bases line up with TRBD1. After removal of 6 bases from V and 7 bases from J, the junction contained 11 bases not matched to a gene. The CDR3 has 14 amino acids. The CDR3 here is CASSPRQGRGGYTF. CDR3 sequence (DNA): TGTGCCAGCAGCCCCAGACAGGGCCGGGGTGGCTACACCTTC.

V and J are TRBV5-1 and TRBJ2-7; D possibly corresponds to TRBD2 (6 bases). V was pared by 5 bases and J by 3 bases, with 12 bases between. The CDR3 loop spans 13 amino acids. Germline CDR1 is SGHRS and CDR2 is YFSETQ. This chain's CDR3 is CASRFGGDYEQYF. The CDR3 DNA sequence: TGCGCCAGCAGGTTCGGCGGGGACTACGAGCAGTACTTC.

This chain joins TRBV9 and TRBJ2-3; 7 positions agree with TRBD2. Germline V lookup: CDR1 SGDLS, CDR2 YYNGEE. The CDR3 extends over 15 amino acids. Unmatched junction bases numbered 2, after V lost 0 bases and J lost 1 base. The CDR3 DNA is TGTGCCAGCAGCGTAGCGGCGGGGGGCACAGATACGCAGTATTTT. Translation: CASSVAAGGTDTQYF.

The chain recombines TRBV12-3 or TRBV12-4 with TRBJ1-1; weak D call: TRBD1 (6 bases). CDR3 length: 12 amino acids. Trimming stripped 1 base from V and 11 bases from J, with 11 bases between. The CDR3 DNA sequence: TGTGCCAGCAGTTTAGGTTGGGGGCAGGCTTTCTTT. It specifies CASSLGWGQAFF.

The chain links TRBV12-3 or TRBV12-4 to TRBJ2-3; TRBD1 agrees at 7 bases. Trimming at V came to 6 bases and at J to 2 bases, leaving 8 bases not matched to a gene. This CDR3 has 15 amino acids. The CDR3 DNA reads as TGTGCCAGCAGCCTAGGGGGCGAACCCACAGATACGCAGTATTTT. Amino acids: CASSLGGEPTDTQYF.

The V and J genes are TRBV2 and TRBJ2-1, with D possibly matching TRBD1 (5 bases). V was pared by 3 bases and J by 8 bases, with 11 bases between. The CDR3 sequence is 13 residues long. Germline V gives CDR1 SNHLY, CDR2 FYNNEI. DNA of the CDR3: TGTGCCAGCAGTGAGGCAGGGATCGATGAGCAGTTCTTC. It is translated as CASSEAGIDEQFF.

This clonotype was counted between two and nine times. The chain combines TRBV20-1 with TRBJ2-3; perhaps TRBD2 as D (6 bases). The CDR3 has 15 amino acids. Germline-derived CDR1 and CDR2 are DFQATT and SNEGSKA (reference sequence). Trimming took 0 bases from V and 0 from J, leaving 10 bases between them. This CDR3 reads CSARDRRGSTDTQYF. DNA for the CDR3: TGCAGTGCTAGAGATCGCCGGGGGAGCACAGATACGCAGTATTTT.

This clonotype was picked up a small number of times. This chain uses TRBV6-1 with TRBJ2-1; 12 bases agree with TRBD2. With 7 bases clipped from V and 6 bases from J, the junction kept 4 bases outside the gene matches. The CDR3 length is 14 residues. Germline assignment: CDR1 MNHNS and CDR2 SASEGT. As DNA, the CDR3 is TGTGCCAGCAAGAGACTAGCGGGAGTCAATGAGCAGTTCTTC. It specifies CASKRLAGVNEQFF.

This clonotype turned up a few times. J is TRBJ2-3 and V is TRBV20-1, with TRBD2 as a possible D gene (5 bases). Germline assignment: CDR1 DFQATT and CDR2 SNEGSKA (reference sequence). The CDR3 sequence is 12 residues long. V shed 3 bases and J shed 4 bases, with 8 bases lying between them. This CDR3 is CSARRSADTQYF. CDR3 coding DNA: TGCAGTGCTAGGCGTAGCGCAGATACGCAGTATTTT.

This clonotype was detected only a few times. The genes are TRBV29-1 and TRBJ2-1; 12 positions match TRBD2. Germline V CDR1 and CDR2: SQVTM, ANQGSEA. The CDR3 length is 13 residues. V shed 7 bases and J 5 bases; nucleotides not matched to a gene: 3. The CDR3 sequence: CSARTSGNNEQFF. CDR3 coding DNA: TGCAGCGCCCGGACTAGCGGGAACAATGAGCAGTTCTTC.

The chain carries TRBV20-1 and TRBJ2-7; 8 positions match TRBD1. Trimming removed 4 bases from V and 2 bases from J; junction bases left unmatched: 7. This CDR3 spans 14 amino acids. Germline V lookup: CDR1 DFQATT, CDR2 SNEGSKA (reference sequence). For the CDR3, the DNA is TGCAGTGCTAAGTCCCCGGGACAGGCCTACGAGCAGTACTTC. Protein sequence: CSAKSPGQAYEQYF.

The table lists this clonotype with a few counts. The gene calls are TRBV5-1 and TRBJ2-2; the match to TRBD1 covers 9 bases. Germline assignment: CDR1 SGHRS and CDR2 YFSETQ. CDR3 length: 15 amino acids. After removal of 4 bases from V and 5 bases from J, the junction contained 6 bases not matched to a gene. CDR3 loop: CASSPGQGWTGELFF. The CDR3 DNA sequence: TGCGCCAGCAGCCCGGGACAGGGCTGGACCGGGGAGCTGTTTTTT.

The chain has TRBV6-5 and TRBJ1-1; TRBD1 is a possible D gene (6 bases). Germline CDR1 MNHEY, CDR2 SVGAGI. V was clipped by 1 base and J by 6 bases, with 12 bases between them. The CDR3 is 14 amino acids. DNA of the CDR3: TGTGCCAGCAGTTACTTGCCAGGGGTCGCTGAAGCTTTCTTT. Translation gives CASSYLPGVAEAFF.

The chain is built from TRBV27 and TRBJ2-7; the D gene is possibly TRBD2 (5 bases). Trimming removed 3 bases from V and 3 bases from J, with 15 bases in between. CDR3 size: 15 residues. The germline V gene has CDR1 MNHEY and CDR2 SMNVEV (reference sequence). The CDR3 loop is CASSFYVGVNYEQYF. The DNA of the CDR3 is TGTGCCAGCAGTTTCTACGTGGGAGTCAACTACGAGCAGTACTTC.

This clonotype has ten or more counts. The chain joins TRBV5-1 to TRBJ2-1, with 7 bases matching TRBD1. CDR3 length: 18 residues. Germline V lookup: CDR1 SGHRS, CDR2 YFSETQ. V was pared by 3 bases and J by 4 bases, with 16 bases of the junction left unmatched. As DNA, the CDR3 is TGCGCCAGCAGCTCTTCTGCCGGGACAGACGTACCGTACAATGAGCAGTTCTTC. This translates into CASSSSAGTDVPYNEQFF.

The chain has TRBV25-1 and TRBJ2-5; D perhaps matches TRBD1 (5 bases). The length of the CDR3 is 16 residues. Looked up from germline, CDR1 is MGHDK and CDR2 is SYGVNS. V lost 3 bases to trimming and J lost 5 bases, with 19 bases between them. CDR3 protein: CASSEWGQLGIETQYF. CDR3 coding DNA: TGTGCCAGCAGTGAGTGGGGCCAACTTGGGATCGAGACCCAGTACTTC.

The rearrangement links TRBV5-6 to TRBJ2-1; TRBD1 matches 11 bases. Germline CDR1 and CDR2: SGHDT and YYEEEE. J was trimmed by 10 bases and V by 4 bases; bases with no gene match: 10. CDR3 length: 15 amino acids. The CDR3 bases are TGTGCCAGCAGCAAGGGACAGGGGGTTCGGCAGGAGCAGTTCTTC. Its protein product is CASSKGQGVRQEQFF.